This T cell receptor beta chain was obtained from a study of blood T cell repertoires in COVID-19. For the study at large: The origin of the acute and convalescent COVID-19 samples was the United States, Italy and Spain. T cells, B-cell-depleted T cells, or PBMCs supplied cDNA or gDNA.

CDR3 length equals 14 residues. From germline, CDR1 is SEHNR and CDR2 FQNEAQ (reference sequence). V lost 2 bases to trimming and J lost 0 bases, with 7 bases between them. As originally analysed: Researchers report that nucleated cell counts were estimated from reference gene primer amplification. Repertoires were generated with immunoSEQ multiplex PCR, while TCRdb's copy carries only in-frame clones and drops some. The V and J calls and clone size come from that table; D and trimming were worked out from the DNA. The sample carries about 50,000 clones, 86% recorded once. The receptor was derived from a woman of 80 years or more with COVID-19, enrolled during active disease. The sample taken for sequencing was peripheral blood. V usage is TRBV7-9 and J usage is TRBJ1-2; D remains unclear. The DNA for the CDR3 is TGTGCCAGCAGCTTAAACGGAGCTAACTATGGCTACACCTTC. Its protein is CASSLNGANYGYTF.